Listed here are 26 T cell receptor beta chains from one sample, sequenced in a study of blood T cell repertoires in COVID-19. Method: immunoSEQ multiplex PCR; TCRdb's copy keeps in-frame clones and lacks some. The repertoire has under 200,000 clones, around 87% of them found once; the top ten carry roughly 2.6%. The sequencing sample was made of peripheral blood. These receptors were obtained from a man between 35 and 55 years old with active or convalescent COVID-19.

CDR3 protein: CASSSSGATGAGETQYF. In DNA, the CDR3 is TGTGCCAGTAGTTCATCAGGCGCGACAGGGGCGGGAGAGACCCAGTACTTC. The rearrangement uses TRBV19 and TRBJ2-5, with 8 bases aligning to TRBD1. Germline trimming cut 5 bases from V and 4 bases from J; bases unmatched to any gene: 15. Germline assignment: CDR1 LNHDA and CDR2 SQIVND (reference sequence). CDR3 length: 17 amino acids.

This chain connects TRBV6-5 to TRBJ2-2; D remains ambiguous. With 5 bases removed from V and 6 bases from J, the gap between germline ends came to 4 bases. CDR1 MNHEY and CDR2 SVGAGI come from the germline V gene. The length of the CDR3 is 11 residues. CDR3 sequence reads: CASSRAGELFF. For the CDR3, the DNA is TGTGCCAGCAGTCGGGCCGGGGAGCTGTTTTTT.

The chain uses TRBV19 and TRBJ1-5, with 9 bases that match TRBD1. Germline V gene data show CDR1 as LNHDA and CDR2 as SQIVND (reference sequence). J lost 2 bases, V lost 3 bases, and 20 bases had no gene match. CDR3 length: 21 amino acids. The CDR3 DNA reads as TGTGCCAGTAGTATTTCCGCTCCGGGACAGGGTAGAGGTGGGCGCAATCAGCCCCAGCATTTT. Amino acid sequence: CASSISAPGQGRGGRNQPQHF.

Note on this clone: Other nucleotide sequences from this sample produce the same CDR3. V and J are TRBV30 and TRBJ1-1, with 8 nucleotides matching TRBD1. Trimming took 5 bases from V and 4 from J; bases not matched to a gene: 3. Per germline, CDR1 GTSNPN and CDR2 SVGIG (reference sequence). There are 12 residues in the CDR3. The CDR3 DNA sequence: TGTGCCTGGGACAGGGGAGGCACTGAAGCTTTCTTT. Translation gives CAWDRGGTEAFF.

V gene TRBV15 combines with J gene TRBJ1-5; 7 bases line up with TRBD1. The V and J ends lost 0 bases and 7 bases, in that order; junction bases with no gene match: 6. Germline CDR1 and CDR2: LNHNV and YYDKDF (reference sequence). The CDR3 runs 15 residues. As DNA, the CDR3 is TGTGCCACCAGCAGAGACAGGGGGAGTGGACAGCCCCAGCATTTT. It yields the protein CATSRDRGSGQPQHF.

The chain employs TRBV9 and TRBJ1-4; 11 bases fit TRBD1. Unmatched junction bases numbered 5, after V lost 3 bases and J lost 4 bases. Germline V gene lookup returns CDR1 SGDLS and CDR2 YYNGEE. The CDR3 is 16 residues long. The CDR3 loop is CASSAPGTGGNEKLFF. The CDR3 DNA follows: TGTGCCAGCAGCGCCCCCGGGACAGGGGGTAATGAAAAACTGTTTTTT.

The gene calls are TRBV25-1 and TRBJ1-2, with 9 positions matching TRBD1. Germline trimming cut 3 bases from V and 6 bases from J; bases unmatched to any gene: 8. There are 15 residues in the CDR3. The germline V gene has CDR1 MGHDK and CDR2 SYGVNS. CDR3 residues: CASSDPTGGWDGYTF. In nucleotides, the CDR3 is TGTGCCAGCAGTGACCCTACAGGGGGCTGGGATGGCTACACCTTC.

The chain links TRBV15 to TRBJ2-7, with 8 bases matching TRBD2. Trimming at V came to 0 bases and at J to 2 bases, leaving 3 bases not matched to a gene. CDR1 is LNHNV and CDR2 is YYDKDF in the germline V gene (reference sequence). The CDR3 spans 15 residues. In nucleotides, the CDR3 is TGTGCCACCAGCAGAGAACGGGGGGGGACCTACGAGCAGTACTTC. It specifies CATSRERGGTYEQYF.

CDR3 residues: CASNNELNEQFF. For the CDR3, the DNA is TGTGCCAGCAATAACGAGCTAAATGAGCAGTTCTTC. V is TRBV6-5 and J is TRBJ2-1; D not certain. The V end lost 7 bases, the J end lost 7 bases, and 11 bases lay between the germline ends. The CDR3 is 12 residues long. Germline loops: CDR1 MNHEY, CDR2 SVGAGI.

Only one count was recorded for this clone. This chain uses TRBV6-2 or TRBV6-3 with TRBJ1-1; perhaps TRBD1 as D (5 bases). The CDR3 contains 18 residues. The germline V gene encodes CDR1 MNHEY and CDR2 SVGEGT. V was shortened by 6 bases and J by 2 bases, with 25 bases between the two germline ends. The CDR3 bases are TGTGCCAGCAGCCCTGTTTCCGGCAGGGCTAGATACAACACTGAAGCTTTCTTT. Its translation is CASSPVSGRARYNTEAFF.

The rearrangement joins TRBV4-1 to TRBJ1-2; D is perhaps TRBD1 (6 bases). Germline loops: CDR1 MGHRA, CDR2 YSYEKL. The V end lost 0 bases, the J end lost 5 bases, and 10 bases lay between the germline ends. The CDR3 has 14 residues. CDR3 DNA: TGCGCCAGCAGCCAAGAGGGGGGGGCGTATGGCTACACCTTC. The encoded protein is CASSQEGGAYGYTF.

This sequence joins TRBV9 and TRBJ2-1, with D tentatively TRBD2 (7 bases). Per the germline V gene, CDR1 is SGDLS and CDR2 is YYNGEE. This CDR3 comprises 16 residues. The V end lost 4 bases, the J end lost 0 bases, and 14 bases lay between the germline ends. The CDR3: CASSSKRGHSYNEQFF. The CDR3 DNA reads TGTGCCAGCAGCTCCAAGCGGGGACACTCCTACAATGAGCAGTTCTTC. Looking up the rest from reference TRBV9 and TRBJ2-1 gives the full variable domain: DSGVTQTPKHLITATGQRVTLRCSPRSGDLSVYWYQQSLDQGLQFLIQYYNGEERAKGNILERFSAQQFPDLHSELNLSSLELGDSALYFCASSSKRGHSYNEQFFGPGTRLTVL.

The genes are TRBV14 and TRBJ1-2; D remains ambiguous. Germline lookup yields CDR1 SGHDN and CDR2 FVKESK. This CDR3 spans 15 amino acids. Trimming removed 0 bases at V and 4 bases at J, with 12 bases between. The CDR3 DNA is TGTGCCAGCAGCCAAGATATGGGCTCTCCCTATGGCTACACCTTC. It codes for CASSQDMGSPYGYTF.

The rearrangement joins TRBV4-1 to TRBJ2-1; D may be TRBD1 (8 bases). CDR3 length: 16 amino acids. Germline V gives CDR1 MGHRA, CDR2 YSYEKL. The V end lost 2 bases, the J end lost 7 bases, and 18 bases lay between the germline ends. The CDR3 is CASSQKGQGLRNEQFF. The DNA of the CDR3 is TGCGCCAGCAGCCAAAAAGGACAGGGACTACGGAATGAGCAGTTCTTC.

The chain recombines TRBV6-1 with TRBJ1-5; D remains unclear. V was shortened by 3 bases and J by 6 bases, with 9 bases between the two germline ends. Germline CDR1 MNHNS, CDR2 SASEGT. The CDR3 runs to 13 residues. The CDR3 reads CASSDRWAQPQHF. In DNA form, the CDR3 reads TGTGCCAGCAGTGACAGGTGGGCTCAGCCCCAGCATTTT.

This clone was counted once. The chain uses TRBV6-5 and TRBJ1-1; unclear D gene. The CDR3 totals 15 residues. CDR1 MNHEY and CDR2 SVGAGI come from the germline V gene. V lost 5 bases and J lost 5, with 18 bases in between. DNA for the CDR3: TGTGCCAGCAGTACCCCGGGGAGGGTAGGGACTGAAGCTTTCTTT. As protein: CASSTPGRVGTEAFF.

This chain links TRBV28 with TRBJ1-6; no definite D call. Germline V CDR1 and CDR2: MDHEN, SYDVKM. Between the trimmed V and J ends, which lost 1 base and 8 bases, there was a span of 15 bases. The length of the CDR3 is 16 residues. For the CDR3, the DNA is TGTGCCAGCAGTTTATCGGGAATGGTAGGATATTCACCCCTCCACTTT. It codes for CASSLSGMVGYSPLHF.

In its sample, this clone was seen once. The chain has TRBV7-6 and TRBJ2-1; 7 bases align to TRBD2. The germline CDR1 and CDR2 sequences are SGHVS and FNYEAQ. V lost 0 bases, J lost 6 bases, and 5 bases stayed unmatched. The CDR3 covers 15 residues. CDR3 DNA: TGTGCCAGCAGCTTAGCGGGAGGGCAGGTCAATGAGCAGTTCTTC. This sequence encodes CASSLAGGQVNEQFF. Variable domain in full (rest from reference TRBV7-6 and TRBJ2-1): GAGVSQSPRYKVTKRGQDVALRCDPISGHVSLYWYRQALGQGPEFLTYFNYEAQQDKSGLPNDRFSAERPEGSISTLTIQRTEQRDSAMYRCASSLAGGQVNEQFFGPGTRLTVL.

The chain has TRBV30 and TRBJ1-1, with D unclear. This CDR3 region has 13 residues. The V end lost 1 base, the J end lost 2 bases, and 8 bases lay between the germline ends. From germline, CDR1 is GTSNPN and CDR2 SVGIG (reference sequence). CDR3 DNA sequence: TGTGCCTGGAGTGGACTGAGAAACACTGAAGCTTTCTTT. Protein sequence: CAWSGLRNTEAFF.

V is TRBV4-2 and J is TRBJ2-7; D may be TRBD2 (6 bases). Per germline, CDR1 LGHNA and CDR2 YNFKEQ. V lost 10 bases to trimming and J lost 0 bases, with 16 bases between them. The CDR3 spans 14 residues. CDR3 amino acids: CATSSGGTSYEQYF. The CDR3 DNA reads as TGTGCCACCTCGAGTGGAGGGACCTCCTACGAGCAGTACTTC.

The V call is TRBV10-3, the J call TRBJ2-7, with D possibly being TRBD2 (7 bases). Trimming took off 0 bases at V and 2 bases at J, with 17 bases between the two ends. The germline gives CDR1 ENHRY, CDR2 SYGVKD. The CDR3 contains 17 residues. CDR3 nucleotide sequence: TGTGCCATCAGTGAGTCGCTGTGGGGGGGCCCCACCTACGAGCAGTACTTC. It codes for CAISESLWGGPTYEQYF.

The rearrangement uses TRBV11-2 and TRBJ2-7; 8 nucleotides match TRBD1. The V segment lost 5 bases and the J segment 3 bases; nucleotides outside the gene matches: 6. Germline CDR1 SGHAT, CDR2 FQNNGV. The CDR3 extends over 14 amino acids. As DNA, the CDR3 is TGTGCCAGCAGCCCGACAGGGGTGGGCTACGAGCAGTACTTC. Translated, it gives CASSPTGVGYEQYF.

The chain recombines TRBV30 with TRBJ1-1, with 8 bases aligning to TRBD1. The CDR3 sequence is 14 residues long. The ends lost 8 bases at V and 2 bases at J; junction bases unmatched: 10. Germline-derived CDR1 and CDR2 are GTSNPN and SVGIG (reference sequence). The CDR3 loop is CAVTPGTGNTEAFF. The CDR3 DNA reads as TGTGCCGTAACTCCTGGGACAGGAAACACTGAAGCTTTCTTT.

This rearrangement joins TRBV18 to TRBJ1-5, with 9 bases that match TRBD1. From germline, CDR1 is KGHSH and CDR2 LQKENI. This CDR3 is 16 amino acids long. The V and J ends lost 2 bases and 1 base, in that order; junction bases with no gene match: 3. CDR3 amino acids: CASSPEQGASNQPQHF. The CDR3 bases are TGTGCCAGCTCACCAGAACAGGGGGCGAGCAATCAGCCCCAGCATTTT.

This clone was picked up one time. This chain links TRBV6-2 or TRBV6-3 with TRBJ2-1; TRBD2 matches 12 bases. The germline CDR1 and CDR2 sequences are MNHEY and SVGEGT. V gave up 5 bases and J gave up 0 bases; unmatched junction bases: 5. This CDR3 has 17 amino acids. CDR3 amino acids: CASSAGTSGLSYNEQFF. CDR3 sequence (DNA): TGTGCCAGCAGTGCCGGGACTAGCGGGCTCTCCTACAATGAGCAGTTCTTC.

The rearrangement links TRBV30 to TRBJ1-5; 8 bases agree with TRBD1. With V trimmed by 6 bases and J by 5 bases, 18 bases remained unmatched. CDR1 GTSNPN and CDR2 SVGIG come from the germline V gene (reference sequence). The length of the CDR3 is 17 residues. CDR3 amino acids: CACRAGGTRGVHQPQHF. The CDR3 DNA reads TGTGCCTGTCGGGCAGGGGGCACACGGGGGGTACATCAGCCCCAGCATTTT.